The 26 T cell receptor beta chains below were found in one sample sequenced in a study of vaccination and CD4 T cells after COVID-19. Their specific antigens are unknown. As to treatment: roughly ten-day PBMC culture with coronavirus spike peptide pools or control peptides (ViraFEST assay). The collection of CD4+ T cells from the unexposed donor took place before the COVID-19 pandemic (2011-2018). An Oncomine TCR Beta short-read assay was used to sequence the DNA from cultured CD4+ T cells. One entry per CDR3 protein results from TCRdb running MiXCR on the PCR reads. The repertoire holds thousands of distinct CDR3 sequences, with 45% to 60% as singletons. The sample taken for sequencing was CD4+ T cells from blood, cultured in vitro. These receptors were collected from a human donor in good health.

The chain couples TRBV6-5 to TRBJ2-7, with 10 bases identical to TRBD1. CDR3 length: 17 amino acids. Germline V gene lookup returns CDR1 MNHEY and CDR2 SVGAGI. Trimming removed 4 bases from V and 5 bases from J; junction bases left unmatched: 14. In DNA form, the CDR3 reads TGTGCCAGCAGTTGGCTTGCTTCGGACAGGGGGATCAACGAGCAGTACTTC. Translating it yields CASSWLASDRGINEQYF.

This clonotype is large (0.1 to 1%) by share. The V and J genes are TRBV6-1 and TRBJ2-2, with D possibly being TRBD1 (6 bases). Germline values: CDR1 MNHNS, CDR2 SASEGT. V lost 6 bases and J 0 bases, leaving 11 bases between the germline ends. CDR3 length: 15 amino acids. CDR3 amino acids: CASRGDTPNTGELFF. CDR3 DNA: TGTGCCAGCAGGGGGGACACTCCGAACACCGGGGAGCTGTTTTTT.

This clonotype was recorded a few times. An end of the junction differs from the germline gene, which may be a read error. The chain employs TRBV30 and TRBJ1-6; the D gene is possibly TRBD1 (6 bases). The CDR3 loop spans 15 amino acids. Germline V lookup: CDR1 GTSNPN, CDR2 SVGIG (reference sequence). CDR3 bases: TGTGCCTGGAGTGTATTTCGCAGGGGTAATACACCCCTCCACTTT. This gives the protein CAWSVFRRGNTPLHF.

This clonotype has only a few counts. The J gene is TRBJ1-1, the V gene TRBV6-5; unclear D gene. Trimming took 1 base from V and 0 from J, leaving 6 bases between them. Looked up from germline, CDR1 is MNHEY and CDR2 is SVGAGI. The CDR3 contains 14 residues. As DNA, the CDR3 is TGTGCCAGCAGTTACTACGGGATGAACACTGAAGCTTTCTTT. Translating it yields CASSYYGMNTEAFF.

This clonotype has only a few counts. The chain combines TRBV7-2 with TRBJ1-2; 7 bases fit TRBD1. The CDR3 covers 13 residues. V lost 2 bases and J lost 4; bases outside the gene matches: 1. Germline V gives CDR1 SGHTA, CDR2 FQGNSA. The CDR3 is CASSLNRGYGYTF. CDR3 coding DNA: TGTGCCAGCAGCTTAAACAGGGGCTATGGCTACACCTTC.

In its sample, this clonotype was seen a few times. The V call is TRBV7-8, the J call TRBJ2-3; 8 bases fit TRBD2. Germline-derived CDR1 and CDR2 are SGHVS and FQNEAQ. Germline trimming cut 7 bases from V and 2 bases from J; bases unmatched to any gene: 14. The CDR3 is made up of 17 amino acids. This chain's CDR3 is CASTRTTSGVLTDTQYF. The CDR3 DNA sequence: TGTGCCAGCACACGAACAACTAGCGGTGTGCTCACAGATACGCAGTATTTT.

This clonotype was seen a few times. J is TRBJ2-5 and V is TRBV20-1, with TRBD2 matching over 7 bases. V dropped 1 base and J dropped 5; count of bases not matched to a gene: 19. The germline V gene has CDR1 DFQATT and CDR2 SNEGSKA (reference sequence). The CDR3 extends over 18 amino acids. The CDR3 DNA is TGCAGTGCTAGAGGGGCGGGGATCCGGCGGGAGAATCGGGAGACCCAGTACTTC. Translated, it gives CSARGAGIRRENRETQYF.

The chain carries TRBV7-8 and TRBJ1-1, with no clear D. The CDR3 totals 12 residues. V lost 1 base and J lost 5, with 5 bases in between. Germline V gene lookup returns CDR1 SGHVS and CDR2 FQNEAQ. The CDR3 bases are TGTGCCAGCAGCTTAGGGGAGACTGAAGCTTTCTTT. Translating gives CASSLGETEAFF.

The chain couples TRBV7-8 to TRBJ2-7, with TRBD1 identical over 8 bases. The CDR3 covers 15 residues. Germline assignment: CDR1 SGHVS and CDR2 FQNEAQ. V shed 1 base, J shed 1 base, and the junction held 3 bases outside the gene matches. The CDR3 here is CASSLGQGNSYEQYF. The DNA of the CDR3 is TGTGCCAGCAGCTTAGGACAGGGGAATTCCTACGAGCAGTACTTC.

The V gene is TRBV5-1, the J gene TRBJ1-2; no reliable D call. Germline V lookup: CDR1 SGHRS, CDR2 YFSETQ. Trimming took off 5 bases at V and 7 bases at J, with 15 bases between the two ends. This CDR3 has 13 residues. The CDR3 reads CASRPTVDGGYTF. The CDR3 nucleotides read TGCGCCAGCAGGCCTACCGTGGACGGTGGCTACACCTTC.

J is TRBJ1-6 and V is TRBV12-3 or TRBV12-4; unclear D gene. This CDR3 is 12 amino acids long. V dropped 6 bases and J dropped 9 bases, with 9 bases sitting between them. The CDR3 region has the DNA TGTGCCAGCAGACCCACCGGTTCACCCCTCCACTTT. It yields the protein CASRPTGSPLHF.

This clonotype occurred a few times. The chain carries TRBV20-1 and TRBJ1-5, with 7 bases lining up with TRBD1. The CDR3 has 13 residues. The germline CDR1 and CDR2 sequences are DFQATT and SNEGSKA (reference sequence). V shed 4 bases and J 3 bases; nucleotides not matched to a gene: 3. Written as DNA, the CDR3 is TGCAGTGCTAAAGGGACAGTCAATCAGCCCCAGCATTTT. It is translated as CSAKGTVNQPQHF.

The table lists this clonotype with a few counts. The chain carries TRBV7-2 and TRBJ2-2; tentatively, D is TRBD1 (5 bases). CDR1 and CDR2 from the germline V gene are SGHTA and FQGNSA. Trimming removed 5 bases at V and 1 base at J, with 11 bases between. The CDR3 runs 15 residues. The CDR3 DNA reads as TGTGCCAGCAGCCACTTCCAGGGGAACACCGGGGAGCTGTTTTTT. This translates into CASSHFQGNTGELFF. The full variable domain, completed using reference TRBV7-2 and TRBJ2-2, is GAGVSQSPSNKVTEKGKDVELRCDPISGHTALYWYRQSLGQGLEFLIYFQGNSAPDKSGLPSDRFSAERTGGSVSTLTIQRTQQEDSAVYLCASSHFQGNTGELFFGEGSRLTVL.

The chain uses TRBV10-3 and TRBJ2-7; TRBD1 matches 9 bases. CDR1 is ENHRY, CDR2 SYGVKD, per germline. The CDR3 totals 12 residues. Trimming cost V 9 bases and J 5 bases; bases outside gene matches: 5. The chain's CDR3 is CAIQGAENEQYF. The DNA for the CDR3 is TGTGCCATACAGGGGGCTGAGAACGAGCAGTACTTC.

The chain joins TRBV7-2 to TRBJ2-7; D gene uncertain. The CDR3 has 16 amino acids. Per germline, CDR1 SGHTA and CDR2 FQGNSA. The germline V and J ends were trimmed by 0 bases and 3 bases, with 15 bases remaining between them. This CDR3 reads CASSLARANTYYEQYF. For the CDR3, the DNA is TGTGCCAGCAGCTTAGCTCGGGCTAACACTTACTACGAGCAGTACTTC.

This clonotype was seen only a few times. The chain joins TRBV14 to TRBJ2-3; 9 positions match TRBD1. CDR3 length equals 16 residues. Trimming removed 0 bases from V and 6 bases from J; junction bases left unmatched: 7. Germline CDR1 SGHDN, CDR2 FVKESK. CDR3 DNA sequence: TGTGCCAGCAGCCAAGATCTTCTCGGGACAGGGGATACGCAGTATTTT. Protein product: CASSQDLLGTGDTQYF.

The chain combines TRBV25-1 with TRBJ2-5; tentatively, D is TRBD1 or TRBD2 (5 bases each). From germline, CDR1 is MGHDK and CDR2 SYGVNS. Trimming cost V 1 base and J 0 bases, with 12 bases left between them. This CDR3 comprises 16 residues. In DNA, the CDR3 is TGTGCCAGCAGTGAATTTGGGGGTTTTTACCAAGAGACCCAGTACTTC. It translates to CASSEFGGFYQETQYF.

V and J are TRBV28 and TRBJ1-2, with 8 nucleotides matching TRBD1. CDR1 MDHEN and CDR2 SYDVKM come from the germline V gene. CDR3 length: 14 residues. The ends lost 3 bases at V and 5 bases at J; junction bases unmatched: 5. The CDR3: CASSFLGQGYGYTF. In DNA, the CDR3 is TGTGCCAGCAGTTTCCTCGGACAGGGTTATGGCTACACCTTC.

This chain links TRBV6-5 with TRBJ2-1, with a weak D call TRBD1 (6 bases). The CDR3 has 17 residues. Germline CDR1 is MNHEY and CDR2 is SVGAGI. Trimming stripped 4 bases from V and 2 bases from J, with 18 bases between. DNA of the CDR3: TGTGCCAGCAGTTCTAAAACAGGGATTCGGGCCTACAATGAGCAGTTCTTC. The encoded protein is CASSSKTGIRAYNEQFF.

The chain employs TRBV28 and TRBJ2-7; D not resolved. Trimming took 6 bases from V and 3 from J, leaving 15 bases between them. This CDR3 has 14 amino acids. Germline V gives CDR1 MDHEN, CDR2 SYDVKM. The CDR3 coding sequence is TGTGCCAGCAGCCGCATACCGTTGATCTACGAGCAGTACTTC. This sequence encodes CASSRIPLIYEQYF.

This clonotype was seen a few times. The chain has TRBV20-1 and TRBJ2-7; 9 bases agree with TRBD1. V shed 5 bases and J 3 bases; nucleotides not matched to a gene: 11. Germline V gene lookup returns CDR1 DFQATT and CDR2 SNEGSKA (reference sequence). The CDR3 covers 15 residues. The CDR3 loop reads CSAQGNRGQHYEQYF. DNA for the CDR3: TGCAGTGCTCAAGGAAACAGGGGGCAACACTACGAGCAGTACTTC.

V gene TRBV10-3 combines with J gene TRBJ1-4; D gene unclear. Germline V lookup: CDR1 ENHRY, CDR2 SYGVKD. Trimming shortened V by 3 bases and J by 11 bases, and 10 bases separated the two germline ends. CDR3 length equals 12 residues. The CDR3 DNA reads as TGTGCCATCAGTGAAAAGGAGGAGAAACTGTTTTTT. The encoded protein is CAISEKEEKLFF.

In its sample, this clonotype ranks as medium-sized (0.01 to 0.1%). V and J are TRBV20-1 and TRBJ1-6; D unclear. Germline CDR1 DFQATT, CDR2 SNEGSKA (reference sequence). The CDR3 totals 13 residues. V lost 1 base, J lost 4 bases, and 5 bases lay in between. CDR3 coding DNA: TGCAGTGCTAGAGTAGATTATAATTCACCCCTCCACTTT. The encoded protein is CSARVDYNSPLHF.

The chain links TRBV25-1 to TRBJ1-6; 9 nucleotides align to TRBD1. The CDR3 runs to 13 residues. CDR1 and CDR2 from the germline V gene are MGHDK and SYGVNS. V lost 11 bases, J lost 8 bases, and 7 bases stayed unmatched. Written as DNA, the CDR3 is TGTGCCGGAGGGACAGGGTTGGATTCACCCCTCCACTTT. Its translation is CAGGTGLDSPLHF.

This chain uses TRBV28 with TRBJ2-3; TRBD2 aligns across 15 bases. V shed 1 base and J 5 bases; nucleotides not matched to a gene: 4. Germline assignment: CDR1 MDHEN and CDR2 SYDVKM. The CDR3 extends over 17 amino acids. The CDR3 nucleotides are TGTGCCAGCAGTTTATTAGGACTAGCGGGGGGGCTAGATACGCAGTATTTT. Translating gives CASSLLGLAGGLDTQYF. Drawing the rest from reference TRBV28 and TRBJ2-3, the complete variable domain is DVKVTQSSRYLVKRTGEKVFLECVQDMDHENMFWYRQDPGLGLRLIYFSYDVKMKEKGDIPEGYSVSREKKERFSLILESASTNQTSMYLCASSLLGLAGGLDTQYFGPGTRLTVL.

The chain uses TRBV16 and TRBJ1-5; TRBD1 might be the D (5 bases). Trimming removed 3 bases at V and 7 bases at J, with 16 bases between. Germline values: CDR1 KGHSY, CDR2 FQNENV. The CDR3 extends over 15 amino acids. The CDR3 DNA sequence: TGTGCCAGCAGCCATGGGGCAGGAGAATCGCAGCCCCAGCATTTT. Translation gives CASSHGAGESQPQHF.